These 25 T cell receptor beta chains were all obtained from the same sample, sequenced in a study of blood T cell repertoires in COVID-19. Profiling relied on immunoSEQ multiplex PCR, and the TCRdb table lists in-frame clones only, not all of them. The repertoire consists of approximately 180,000 clones, with approximately 85% occurring once and the leading ten covering 9.5% to 13%. Material: peripheral blood. These receptors were taken from a human donor with active or convalescent COVID-19. The donor label of this sample is uncertain.

V usage is TRBV24-1 and J usage is TRBJ1-5, with D perhaps matching TRBD1 (5 bases). Germline CDR1 and CDR2: KGHDR and SFDVKD. Trimming cost V 9 bases and J 11 bases, with 25 bases left between them. This CDR3 has 15 residues. The CDR3 DNA is TGTGCCACCGAGTCGGCGCAGGGCCTCGGGAGGGCCCAGCATTTT. It codes for CATESAQGLGRAQHF.

CDR3 nucleotides: TGTGCCAGCAGTAACAACAGACAGGGGGTCGATGGCTACACCTTC. Amino acid sequence: CASSNNRQGVDGYTF. The chain is built from TRBV6-6 and TRBJ1-2; 9 nucleotides align to TRBD1. CDR1 and CDR2 (germline): MNHNY, SVGAGI (reference sequence). With 5 bases clipped from V and 6 bases from J, the junction kept 10 bases outside the gene matches. The CDR3 is 15 residues long.

The chain employs TRBV10-3 and TRBJ1-1; the D gene is possibly TRBD1 (6 bases). CDR1 and CDR2 (germline): ENHRY, SYGVKD. This CDR3 is built from 16 residues. The V end lost 9 bases, the J end lost 0 bases, and 20 bases lay between the germline ends. The CDR3 DNA follows: TGTGCCATTGGAGGCTCACAGGGTAGCCTGAACACTGAAGCTTTCTTT. It specifies CAIGGSQGSLNTEAFF.

The CDR3 here is CASSLSSGANVLTF. CDR3 nucleotide sequence: TGTGCCAGCTCACTCTCCTCTGGGGCCAACGTCCTGACTTTC. This chain connects TRBV18 to TRBJ2-6; D ambiguous. This CDR3 region has 14 residues. CDR1 KGHSH and CDR2 LQKENI come from the germline V gene. V was trimmed by 4 bases and J by 0 bases, leaving 4 bases between them.

The V gene is TRBV7-2, the J gene TRBJ2-7; weak D call: TRBD1 (6 bases). Trimming stripped 5 bases from V and 3 bases from J, with 17 bases between. Per the germline V gene, CDR1 is SGHTA and CDR2 is FQGNSA. The CDR3 covers 15 residues. CDR3 coding DNA: TGTGCCAGCAGCCCGGATCGGGACACCAGCTACGAGCAGTACTTC. Its translation: CASSPDRDTSYEQYF.

This chain joins TRBV5-4 and TRBJ2-7; D possibly corresponds to TRBD2 (5 bases). CDR1 SGHNT and CDR2 YYREEE come from the germline V gene (reference sequence). V lost 4 bases, J lost 3 bases, and 14 bases lay in between. The CDR3 consists of 14 residues. CDR3: CASSRGMGGYEQYF. CDR3 DNA: TGTGCCAGCAGCCGAGGGATGGGCGGCTACGAGCAGTACTTC.

The chain is built from TRBV30 and TRBJ2-7, with a tentative D call TRBD2 (5 bases). Germline V gene lookup returns CDR1 GTSNPN and CDR2 SVGIG (reference sequence). Trimming pared 0 bases from V and 4 bases from J, leaving 16 bases between. This CDR3 is 15 amino acids long. The CDR3: CAWSVLGRVTYEQYF. The DNA for the CDR3 is TGTGCCTGGAGTGTACTAGGCCGGGTCACGTACGAGCAGTACTTC.

The J gene is TRBJ2-1, the V gene TRBV11-2; 7 bases are a match to TRBD2. The CDR3 has 12 residues. Germline V gene sequence: CDR1 SGHAT, CDR2 FQNNGV. V shed 1 base, J shed 15 bases, and the junction held 6 bases outside the gene matches. In nucleotides, the CDR3 is TGTGCCAGCAGCTTAGTTGCGGGGAGGGGGTTCTTC. Translated, it gives CASSLVAGRGFF.

The chain joins TRBV21-1 to TRBJ1-5; whether TRBD1, the table's D call, matches the DNA was not checked. TRBV21-1 is listed as a pseudogene. CDR3 length equals 15 residues. CDR3 DNA sequence: TGTGCCAGCAGCTGCCGGGACAGAAGCAATCAGCCCCAGCATTTT. This translates into CASSCRDRSNQPQHF.

CDR3: CASRQQGGGSPLHF. The CDR3 DNA follows: TGTGCCAGTAGACAACAGGGTGGAGGTTCACCCCTCCACTTT. The chain couples TRBV19 to TRBJ1-6; D might be TRBD1 (6 bases). In germline, CDR1 is LNHDA, CDR2 SQIVND (reference sequence). V lost 6 bases to trimming and J lost 9 bases, with 15 bases between them. The CDR3 runs 14 residues.

The chain has TRBV6-2 or TRBV6-3 and TRBJ1-2; TRBD1 agrees at 7 bases. The CDR3 extends over 14 amino acids. Germline-derived CDR1 and CDR2 are MNHEY and SVGEGT. V shed 4 bases and J 8 bases; nucleotides not matched to a gene: 10. CDR3 residues: CASSFRQGSGGYTF. The DNA of the CDR3 is TGTGCCAGCAGTTTCAGACAGGGCTCAGGGGGCTACACCTTC.

This chain links TRBV7-9 with TRBJ1-1, with D perhaps matching TRBD1 (6 bases). V was trimmed by 8 bases and J by 1 base, leaving 11 bases between them. The CDR3 is 13 residues long. Looked up from germline, CDR1 is SEHNR and CDR2 is FQNEAQ (reference sequence). The chain's CDR3 is CASRRQENTEAFF. DNA of the CDR3: TGTGCCAGCCGGAGACAGGAGAACACTGAAGCTTTCTTT.

This clone has a handful of counts. The V and J genes are TRBV29-1 and TRBJ2-2, with 7 bases aligning to TRBD1. The CDR3 length is 13 residues. Germline-derived CDR1 and CDR2 are SQVTM and ANQGSEA. Trimming removed 4 bases from V and 7 bases from J; junction bases left unmatched: 6. The CDR3 region has the DNA TGCAGCGTTGGGGCGGACAGGCTCGGGGAGCTGTTTTTT. It translates to CSVGADRLGELFF.

CDR3 DNA: TGTGCCAGCAGGTCACAGGGGATGGAGACCCAGTACTTC. This encodes CASRSQGMETQYF. The genes are TRBV12-3 or TRBV12-4 and TRBJ2-5; 7 bases map to TRBD1. The CDR3 covers 13 residues. The ends lost 6 bases at V and 5 bases at J; junction bases unmatched: 6.

This clone was observed once. This chain connects TRBV11-2 to TRBJ2-7; the D gene is possibly TRBD2 (5 bases). This CDR3 has 14 amino acids. Germline CDR1 SGHAT, CDR2 FQNNGV. Deletions cut 3 bases from V and 2 bases from J, with 11 bases between. The chain's CDR3 is CASSFDGGPYEQYF. CDR3 DNA: TGTGCCAGCAGCTTTGACGGCGGGCCCTACGAGCAGTACTTC.

The rearrangement uses TRBV27 and TRBJ2-1; 10 positions match TRBD2. Germline CDR1 reads MNHEY; CDR2 reads SMNVEV (reference sequence). V trimming: 6 bases; J trimming: 6 bases; junction bases outside the gene matches: 17. This CDR3 is 18 amino acids long. The CDR3 sequence: CASSIKPIGLAEGNEQFF. Written as DNA, the CDR3 is TGTGCCAGCAGCATAAAACCCATCGGACTAGCGGAAGGCAATGAGCAGTTCTTC.

The count of this clone is one. The V and J genes are TRBV2 and TRBJ1-1, with D perhaps matching TRBD1 (6 bases). CDR3 size: 14 residues. Trimming shortened V by 5 bases and J by 0 bases, and 10 bases separated the two germline ends. The germline V gene encodes CDR1 SNHLY and CDR2 FYNNEI. CDR3 sequence (DNA): TGTGCCAGCAGTTCGGGACATTTGAACACTGAAGCTTTCTTT. This sequence encodes CASSSGHLNTEAFF.

J is TRBJ1-5 and V is TRBV18, with unresolved D. Trimming shortened V by 4 bases and J by 4 bases, and 8 bases separated the two germline ends. Germline V gives CDR1 KGHSH, CDR2 LQKENI. There are 13 residues in the CDR3. CDR3 region: CASSLYTNQPQHF. CDR3 coding DNA: TGTGCCAGCTCACTTTATACTAATCAGCCCCAGCATTTT.

The J gene is TRBJ2-7, the V gene TRBV4-1, with D possibly being TRBD1 (6 bases). The CDR3 length is 15 residues. Germline V gene data show CDR1 as MGHRA and CDR2 as YSYEKL. The V end lost 4 bases, the J end lost 5 bases, and 18 bases lay between the germline ends. CDR3 in DNA: TGCGCCAGCAGCCTACATCCGGGACAATTAAACGAGCAGTACTTC. Its translation is CASSLHPGQLNEQYF.

There are many counts of this clone. This chain connects TRBV7-9 to TRBJ1-1, with TRBD1 identical over 9 bases. CDR1 and CDR2 (germline): SEHNR, FQNEAQ (reference sequence). Trimming at V came to 3 bases and at J to 4 bases, leaving 6 bases not matched to a gene. CDR3 length equals 15 residues. CDR3 DNA: TGTGCCAGCAGCTTTGGGACAGGGAGTAGCACTGAAGCTTTCTTT. Protein: CASSFGTGSSTEAFF.

Here the CDR3 reads CASSPGLGKDTQYF. CDR3 DNA sequence: TGTGCCAGCTCACCTGGACTAGGGAAGGATACGCAGTATTTT. The chain carries TRBV18 and TRBJ2-3, with 7 positions matching TRBD2. Trimming took 3 bases from V and 6 from J; bases not matched to a gene: 6. The CDR3 extends over 14 amino acids. In germline, CDR1 is KGHSH, CDR2 LQKENI.

The chain employs TRBV2 and TRBJ2-6; D perhaps matches TRBD1 (6 bases). The CDR3 covers 16 residues. Germline CDR1 SNHLY, CDR2 FYNNEI. Trimming pared 3 bases from V and 3 bases from J, leaving 12 bases between. The CDR3 loop is CASSEPTGSGANVLTF. The CDR3 nucleotides are TGTGCCAGCAGTGAGCCGACAGGAAGTGGGGCCAACGTCCTGACTTTC.

The V and J genes are TRBV6-2 or TRBV6-3 and TRBJ1-2, with TRBD1 identical over 10 bases. The CDR3 has 15 amino acids. Germline-derived CDR1 and CDR2 are MNHEY and SVGEGT. The V and J ends lost 6 bases and 7 bases, in that order; junction bases with no gene match: 11. CDR3 region: CASSPSGTGDSGYTF. In DNA form, the CDR3 reads TGTGCCAGCAGCCCATCCGGGACAGGGGACTCTGGCTACACCTTC.

The gene calls are TRBV9 and TRBJ2-7, with D perhaps TRBD2 (6 bases). This CDR3 contains 14 residues. The germline V gene has CDR1 SGDLS and CDR2 YYNGEE. V lost 3 bases, J lost 5 bases, and 15 bases lay in between. The CDR3 loop reads CASSAGSGRHEQYF. CDR3 bases: TGTGCCAGCAGCGCCGGGAGTGGCCGCCACGAGCAGTACTTC.

The CDR3 region is CASSYSTGGGEKLFF. The CDR3 region has the DNA TGTGCCAGCAGTTACTCGACAGGGGGCGGTGAAAAACTGTTTTTT. The chain has TRBV6-5 and TRBJ1-4, with 10 bases identical to TRBD1. The CDR3 consists of 15 residues. Trimming removed 0 bases from V and 7 bases from J; junction bases left unmatched: 2. Per germline, CDR1 MNHEY and CDR2 SVGAGI.